This TCR beta chain comes out of a study of blood T cells in healthy people across ages. The CDR3 is 13 amino acids. Germline V CDR1 and CDR2: MNHEY, SVGEGT. V was trimmed by 4 bases and J by 4 bases, leaving 10 bases between them. A second 7 to 11 cycle PCR used barcoded and J-beta primers. TCRdb ran MiXCR on the 5' RACE reads and lists one entry per CDR3 protein. The table has 700,000 or so distinct CDR3 sequences, approximately 21% seen once. This clonotype was observed a few times. Per-sample yields of isolated PBMCs were at least 6 million. The receptor was derived from a man aged 65 to 85 in good health. The rearrangement uses TRBV6-2 or TRBV6-3 and TRBJ1-2; no firm D call. Material: blood. DNA of the CDR3: TGTGCCAGCAGTTTCAGGTCGGGCTATGGCTACACCTTC. This encodes CASSFRSGYGYTF.